This T cell receptor beta chain was identified in a study of blood T cell repertoires in COVID-19 (TCRdb year 2020). About the investigation overall: Samples from collaborators originated in the United States, Italy and Spain and spanned both the acute and convalescent phases of COVID-19. A freely available public database, intended as a resource for researchers studying the immune response to SARS-CoV-2, is where the repertoires were released. The samples were drawn from the first 160 participants of the ongoing ImmuneRACE study and from 1,254 subjects provided by 6 global collaborators. Subjects who had been exposed to COVID-19, were actively infected with it, or had recovered from it provided the deeply sampled blood TCRbeta repertoires that made up the dataset. The material from the prospective study consisted of cDNA or gDNA derived from T cells, B-cell-depleted T cells, or PBMCs. HLA class I and class II types, where available, came from metadata supplied by the sample provider rather than from assay-based typing. Sample metadata almost always included a de-identified subject ID, COVID-19 status, age in years and sex.

The collaborating institutions used their own protocols to collect whole blood in K2EDTA tubes. For TCRbeta analysis, collaborator samples were shipped as frozen whole blood, as isolated PBMCs, or as DNA extracted from either sample type. From the cysteine up to the phenylalanine, the CDR3 has a length of 14 residues. Only the CDR3 region is kept as DNA, spanning 42 bases read in frame from base 1. CDR1 and CDR2, per the germline V gene, are WSHSY and SAAADI. The V and J ends are trimmed by 6 bases and 2 bases, leaving 13 bases between them. What the authors observed across the whole study: Clinical and demographic metadata were provided uncurated, with the amount varying by source and participant.

The table lists this clone with a count of one. The specificity of this receptor is unknown. The sample holds no much larger clone one base away, and base qualities are not on file. TCRbeta CDR3 regions were amplified from genomic DNA using the immunoSEQ Assay, a bias-controlled multiplex PCR. The authors' analysis ran thus. The number of nucleated cells in each sample was estimated by amplification of reference gene primers within the assay. To quantify the absolute abundance of each unique TCRbeta CDR3 rearrangement, sequence reads were collapsed and filtered. For each sample, productive Simpson clonality was calculated by taking the square root of Simpson's diversity index across productive rearrangements. TCRdb's version of the immuneACCESS table is confined to in-frame rearrangements and falls short of the full clone set. An unresolved V gene accounts for under half of the shortfall where checked; the remainder is of unknown origin. V, J and clone size are those of that table, while D and trimming were read from the DNA. This sample is represented by about 230,000 clones; roughly 86% of them were singletons. Around 2.8% of the sample is held by the ten biggest clonotypes.

The TCR comes from a woman aged 60 to 75 with acute or convalescent COVID-19. Rearrangement joined TRBV10-2 to TRBJ1-1; TRBD1 is perhaps the D gene, given 5 matching bases. Specimen: peripheral blood. The CDR3 in this case is CASRMTQGNTEAFF. The DNA sequence is TGCGCCAGCAGGATGACCCAGGGAAACACTGAAGCTTTCTTT.